One sample yielded the 28 T cell receptor beta chains listed below, sequenced in a study of T cell responses to AZD1222 COVID-19 vaccine. The assay was immunoSEQ multiplex PCR, and TCRdb's table has in-frame clones only and misses some. The profile shows 150,000 or so clones, around 94% of them singletons. The starting material was peripheral blood, obtained 28 days after the second AZD1222 dose. The receptors shown here come from an adult who received the AZD1222 COVID-19 vaccine.

This chain links TRBV7-2 with TRBJ2-4; 10 bases match TRBD1. CDR3 length: 15 amino acids. The germline gives CDR1 SGHTA, CDR2 FQGNSA. After removal of 1 base from V and 7 bases from J, the junction contained 4 bases not matched to a gene. The CDR3 here is CASSLVGTGENIQYF. The CDR3 DNA reads as TGTGCCAGCAGCTTAGTTGGGACAGGGGAGAACATTCAGTACTTC.

The chain employs TRBV7-6 and TRBJ1-1, with 7 bases lining up with TRBD1. Germline V lookup: CDR1 SGHVS, CDR2 FNYEAQ. Trimming at V came to 5 bases and at J to 6 bases, leaving 12 bases not matched to a gene. The CDR3 is 15 amino acids. DNA for the CDR3: TGTGCCAGCAGCAACCGGGACAGCCCCGGCGCTGAAGCTTTCTTT. Its translation is CASSNRDSPGAEAFF.

The chain joins TRBV7-9 to TRBJ1-1, with D maybe TRBD1 (6 bases). CDR1 is SEHNR and CDR2 is FQNEAQ in the germline V gene (reference sequence). The CDR3 consists of 14 residues. Trimming shortened V by 8 bases and J by 3 bases, and 16 bases separated the two germline ends. The CDR3 region is CASSRWGADTEAFF. The CDR3 DNA follows: TGTGCCAGCTCTAGATGGGGGGCCGACACTGAAGCTTTCTTT.

This clone showed up just a few times. V and J are TRBV28 and TRBJ1-2; D possibly corresponds to TRBD1 (5 bases). Trimming left V 2 bases short and J 8 bases short, with 12 bases between. CDR1 and CDR2 (germline): MDHEN, SYDVKM. This CDR3 contains 13 residues. The CDR3 DNA follows: TGTGCCAGCAGTTTAGAGCAGGGAAGAGGCTACACCTTC. Translating gives CASSLEQGRGYTF.

The chain joins TRBV9 to TRBJ2-5, with 12 bases that match TRBD2. This CDR3 spans 16 amino acids. V lost 0 bases to trimming and J lost 7 bases; unmatched junction nucleotides: 7. CDR1 is SGDLS, CDR2 YYNGEE, per germline. In DNA, the CDR3 is TGTGCCAGCAGCGTAGGGCTAGCGGGAGGGCCCGGGACCCAGTACTTC. It translates to CASSVGLAGGPGTQYF.

This chain uses TRBV3-1 (or the pseudogene TRBV3-2) with TRBJ1-5; D is uncertain. Trimming left V 1 base short and J 0 bases short, with 4 bases between. Germline lookup yields CDR1 LGHDT and CDR2 YNNKEL (reference sequence). The CDR3 spans 14 residues. CDR3 sequence (DNA): TGTGCCAGCAGCCAAGGGTATAGCAATCAGCCCCAGCATTTT. This translates into CASSQGYSNQPQHF.

The chain is built from TRBV5-1 and TRBJ2-7; TRBD2 matches 10 bases. This CDR3 spans 15 amino acids. Germline V gene sequence: CDR1 SGHRS, CDR2 YFSETQ. V lost 2 bases and J lost 4; bases outside the gene matches: 6. This CDR3 reads CASSLSSGGRYEQYF. CDR3 nucleotides: TGCGCCAGCAGCTTATCTAGCGGGGGCCGGTACGAGCAGTACTTC.

The rearrangement links TRBV6-5 to TRBJ2-7; 10 bases fit TRBD1. Germline V gives CDR1 MNHEY, CDR2 SVGAGI. CDR3 length: 14 residues. The junction had 5 bases not matched to a gene; V was cut back by 6 bases and J by 3 bases. CDR3 coding DNA: TGTGCCAGCAGGGAGGGACAGGGGTACTACGAGCAGTACTTC. As protein: CASREGQGYYEQYF.

This clone was detected once. The chain has TRBV27 and TRBJ1-1, with a weak D call TRBD1 (5 bases). V was shortened by 4 bases and J by 4 bases, with 16 bases between the two germline ends. CDR3 length equals 15 residues. In germline, CDR1 is MNHEY, CDR2 SMNVEV (reference sequence). CDR3 region: CASSSGTFQGTEAFF. The DNA for the CDR3 is TGTGCCAGCAGTTCCGGGACTTTCCAGGGCACTGAAGCTTTCTTT.

J is TRBJ1-4 and V is TRBV7-9, with 10 bases lining up with TRBD1. This CDR3 region has 19 residues. Germline V gene data show CDR1 as SEHNR and CDR2 as FQNEAQ (reference sequence). The junction had 12 bases not matched to a gene; V was cut back by 0 bases and J by 5 bases. CDR3 sequence: CASSLARGTGATKNEKLFF. The CDR3, as DNA: TGTGCCAGCAGCTTAGCGCGGGGGACAGGGGCTACAAAAAATGAAAAACTGTTTTTT.

CDR3 sequence: CASSLGWGGTGELFF. CDR3 in DNA: TGTGCCAGCAGCCTAGGGTGGGGCGGCACCGGGGAGCTGTTTTTT. This chain joins TRBV7-9 and TRBJ2-2; TRBD1 is a possible D gene (5 bases). Germline lookup yields CDR1 SEHNR and CDR2 FQNEAQ (reference sequence). This CDR3 is built from 15 residues. Trimming left V 5 bases short and J 4 bases short, with 14 bases between. The whole variable domain, filled in from reference TRBV7-9 and TRBJ2-2, reads DTGVSQNPRHKITKRGQNVTFRCDPISEHNRLYWYRQTLGQGPEFLTYFQNEAQLEKSRLLSDRFSAERPKGSFSTLEIQRTEQGDSAMYLCASSLGWGGTGELFFGEGSRLTVL.

The chain has TRBV30 and TRBJ1-1; 8 nucleotides match TRBD1. V trimming: 2 bases; J trimming: 8 bases; junction bases outside the gene matches: 1. The CDR3 has 11 residues. CDR1 is GTSNPN, CDR2 SVGIG, per germline (reference sequence). CDR3 region: CAWSWDREAFF. As DNA, the CDR3 is TGTGCCTGGAGTTGGGACAGGGAAGCTTTCTTT.

This chain joins TRBV7-8 and TRBJ2-1; D is uncertain. Trimming stripped 2 bases from V and 4 bases from J, with 12 bases between. From germline, CDR1 is SGHVS and CDR2 FQNEAQ. The CDR3 spans 15 residues. CDR3: CASSLPRGKYNEQFF. As DNA, the CDR3 is TGTGCCAGCAGCTTACCGCGCGGAAAGTACAATGAGCAGTTCTTC. The full variable domain, completed using reference TRBV7-8 and TRBJ2-1, is GAGVSQSPRYKVAKRGQDVALRCDPISGHVSLFWYQQALGQGPEFLTYFQNEAQLDKSGLPSDRFFAERPEGSVSTLKIQRTQQEDSAVYLCASSLPRGKYNEQFFGPGTRLTVL.

The chain uses TRBV19 and TRBJ1-2; D perhaps matches TRBD1 (6 bases). Per the germline V gene, CDR1 is LNHDA and CDR2 is SQIVND (reference sequence). The CDR3 spans 14 residues. The germline V and J ends were trimmed by 11 bases and 0 bases, with 16 bases remaining between them. The CDR3 spells CAAPWGLSNYGYTF. The CDR3 DNA reads as TGTGCCGCCCCGTGGGGGCTGTCTAACTATGGCTACACCTTC.

This chain links TRBV25-1 with TRBJ2-7, with D unclear. Between the trimmed V and J ends, which lost 1 base and 8 bases, there was a span of 6 bases. This CDR3 comprises 11 residues. Germline V gene data show CDR1 as MGHDK and CDR2 as SYGVNS. CDR3 sequence reads: CASSESTQQYF. The CDR3 DNA follows: TGTGCCAGCAGTGAATCGACCCAGCAGTACTTC.

This clone was seen just once. This chain links TRBV2 with TRBJ1-1; tentative D call: TRBD1 (5 bases). The germline V gene has CDR1 SNHLY and CDR2 FYNNEI. V lost 6 bases to trimming and J lost 1 base, with 15 bases between them. This CDR3 is built from 15 residues. The CDR3 DNA follows: TGTGCCAGCAGGAGGGGCGCAGAAAGGAACACTGAAGCTTTCTTT. Translation gives CASRRGAERNTEAFF.

The CDR3 DNA reads as TGTGCCAGCAGCGTAGGAAAACTAGCGAACGAGCAGTACTTC. Translation: CASSVGKLANEQYF. This chain connects TRBV9 to TRBJ2-7; 7 bases agree with TRBD2. This CDR3 is built from 14 residues. V gave up 0 bases and J gave up 5 bases; unmatched junction bases: 5. CDR1 is SGDLS and CDR2 is YYNGEE in the germline V gene.

This clone was found a few times. This sequence joins TRBV6-6 and TRBJ2-1; D gene uncertain. V was clipped by 5 bases and J by 11 bases, with 13 bases between them. Germline V gives CDR1 MNHNY, CDR2 SVGAGI (reference sequence). The CDR3 totals 12 residues. CDR3 amino acids: CASSLPQRKQFF. DNA of the CDR3: TGTGCCAGCAGTCTCCCTCAGAGGAAGCAGTTCTTC.

The rearrangement uses TRBV10-2 and TRBJ2-1; the match to TRBD2 covers 7 bases. From germline, CDR1 is WSHSY and CDR2 SAAADI. Trimming took 1 base from V and 8 from J; bases not matched to a gene: 14. This CDR3 comprises 17 residues. As DNA, the CDR3 is TGCGCCAGCAGTGAGTTCTGGCGGGGCGGGAGTTTCCATGAGCAGTTCTTC. This sequence encodes CASSEFWRGGSFHEQFF.

The chain has TRBV6-1 and TRBJ1-1; D unclear. Between the trimmed V and J ends, which lost 3 bases and 4 bases, there was a span of 9 bases. The CDR3 totals 13 residues. Looked up from germline, CDR1 is MNHNS and CDR2 is SASEGT. CDR3 sequence: CASSETGRTEAFF. The CDR3 nucleotides read TGTGCCAGCAGTGAGACCGGACGCACTGAAGCTTTCTTT.

The rearrangement joins TRBV29-1 to TRBJ1-5; D ambiguous. The CDR3 runs to 13 residues. Deletions cut 2 bases from V and 5 bases from J, with 10 bases between. Germline CDR1 SQVTM, CDR2 ANQGSEA. The CDR3 DNA is TGCAGCGTTGAAACCGGTGGGGATCAGCCCCAGCATTTT. Translation gives CSVETGGDQPQHF.

This sequence joins TRBV28 and TRBJ2-7; D not resolved. Germline V gives CDR1 MDHEN, CDR2 SYDVKM. V was shortened by 6 bases and J by 4 bases, with 16 bases between the two germline ends. The CDR3 contains 14 residues. This CDR3 is CASSLGRLKYEQYF. The CDR3 bases are TGTGCCAGCAGCCTAGGACGGTTGAAATACGAGCAGTACTTC.

As for this clone: It is unclear where the CDR3 begins or ends on the DNA, so no DNA is shown, and the CDR3 is as TCRdb lists it. The chain is built from TRBV28 and TRBJ1-2; whether TRBD1, the table's D call, matches the DNA was not checked. The CDR3 is made up of 16 amino acids, end residues included. CDR1 is MDHEN, CDR2 SYDVKM, per germline. The chain's CDR3 is CASSSSPQGLNYGYTF.

The chain employs TRBV6-6 and TRBJ2-3; D is unresolved. Germline values: CDR1 MNHNY, CDR2 SVGAGI (reference sequence). The ends were cut back, 6 bases at V and 2 bases at J, with 18 bases in the middle. The CDR3 runs 16 residues. DNA for the CDR3: TGTGCCAGCAGCCCCCGAGGTCCCCCAGCCACAGATACGCAGTATTTT. Translated: CASSPRGPPATDTQYF.

Turning to this clone: Within the sample, other DNA sequences also encode this same CDR3. The V and J genes are TRBV7-8 and TRBJ2-3, with D perhaps matching TRBD2 (6 bases). Looked up from germline, CDR1 is SGHVS and CDR2 is FQNEAQ. Trimming cost V 3 bases and J 3 bases, with 10 bases left between them. The CDR3 has 14 amino acids. The DNA of the CDR3 is TGTGCCAGCAGCTTGGTCGGGGGAACAGATACGCAGTATTTT. Amino acids: CASSLVGGTDTQYF.

V and J are TRBV7-2 and TRBJ2-1, with a tentative D call TRBD2 (5 bases). CDR1 is SGHTA, CDR2 FQGNSA, per germline. Trimming stripped 5 bases from V and 8 bases from J, with 10 bases between. The CDR3 contains 12 residues. CDR3 DNA: TGTGCCAGCAGCCTCGGACTTTATGAGCAGTTCTTC. Its protein product is CASSLGLYEQFF.

J is TRBJ1-5 and V is TRBV2; D unclear. This CDR3 contains 13 residues. Germline-derived CDR1 and CDR2 are SNHLY and FYNNEI. V was clipped by 6 bases and J by 9 bases, with 15 bases between them. CDR3 region: CASSPRTLRPQHF. CDR3 bases: TGTGCCAGCAGCCCTCGGACCTTGAGGCCCCAGCATTTT. Full variable domain (remainder filled in from reference TRBV2 and TRBJ1-5): EPEVTQTPSHQVTQMGQEVILRCVPISNHLYFYWYRQILGQKVEFLVSFYNNEISEKSEIFDDQFSVERPDGSNFTLKIRSTKLEDSAMYFCASSPRTLRPQHFGDGTRLSIL.

This clone was detected only once. The chain couples TRBV6-5 to TRBJ2-1, with D unresolved. Per germline, CDR1 MNHEY and CDR2 SVGAGI. This CDR3 region has 16 residues. The ends were cut back, 2 bases at V and 5 bases at J, with 16 bases in the middle. The CDR3 reads CASSYKLVLKNNEQFF. In DNA, the CDR3 is TGTGCCAGCAGTTACAAGCTAGTGTTAAAGAACAATGAGCAGTTCTTC.